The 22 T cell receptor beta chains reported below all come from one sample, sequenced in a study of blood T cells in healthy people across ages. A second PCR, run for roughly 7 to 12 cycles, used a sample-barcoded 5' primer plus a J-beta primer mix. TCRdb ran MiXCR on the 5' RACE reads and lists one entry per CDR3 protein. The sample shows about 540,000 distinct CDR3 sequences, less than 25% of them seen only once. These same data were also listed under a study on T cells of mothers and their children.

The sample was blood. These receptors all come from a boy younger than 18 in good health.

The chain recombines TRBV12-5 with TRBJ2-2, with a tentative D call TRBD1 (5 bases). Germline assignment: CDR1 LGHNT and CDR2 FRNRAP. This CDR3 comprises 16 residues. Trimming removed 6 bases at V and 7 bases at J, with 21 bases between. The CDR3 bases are TGTGCTAGTGGAATCAAGGTTGAGCCACAGGACGGGGAGCTGTTTTTT. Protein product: CASGIKVEPQDGELFF.

CDR3 amino acids: CASSFPGQVNTGELFF. CDR3 DNA: TGTGCCAGCAGCTTCCCGGGACAGGTCAACACCGGGGAGCTGTTTTTT. The chain is built from TRBV7-9 and TRBJ2-2, with 8 positions matching TRBD1. The CDR3 has 16 amino acids. From germline, CDR1 is SEHNR and CDR2 FQNEAQ (reference sequence). J lost 2 bases, V lost 3 bases, and 5 bases had no gene match.

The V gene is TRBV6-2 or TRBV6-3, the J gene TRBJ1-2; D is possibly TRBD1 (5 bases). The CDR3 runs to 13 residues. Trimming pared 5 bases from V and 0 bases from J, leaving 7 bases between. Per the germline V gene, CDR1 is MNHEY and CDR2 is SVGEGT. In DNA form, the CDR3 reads TGTGCCAGCAGTCAGACAGCTAACTATGGCTACACCTTC. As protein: CASSQTANYGYTF.

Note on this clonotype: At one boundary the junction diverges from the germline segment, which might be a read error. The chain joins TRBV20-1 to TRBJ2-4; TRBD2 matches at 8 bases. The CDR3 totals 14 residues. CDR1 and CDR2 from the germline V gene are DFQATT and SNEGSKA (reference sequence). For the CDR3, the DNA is TGCAGTACTAGAGCTAGCGGGCCCAAAAACATTCAGTACTTC. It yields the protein CSTRASGPKNIQYF.

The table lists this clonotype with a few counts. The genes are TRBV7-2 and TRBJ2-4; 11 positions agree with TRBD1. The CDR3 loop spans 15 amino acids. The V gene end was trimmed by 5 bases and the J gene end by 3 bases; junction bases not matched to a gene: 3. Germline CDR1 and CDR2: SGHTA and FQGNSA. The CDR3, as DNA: TGTGCCAGCAGCCTGGGACAGGGGGGCAAAAACATTCAGTACTTC. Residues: CASSLGQGGKNIQYF.

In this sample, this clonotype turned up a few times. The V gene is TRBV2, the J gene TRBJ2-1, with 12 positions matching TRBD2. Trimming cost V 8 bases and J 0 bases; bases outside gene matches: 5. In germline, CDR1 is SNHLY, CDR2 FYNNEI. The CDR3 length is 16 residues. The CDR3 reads CASPTSGRSSYNEQFF. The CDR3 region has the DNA TGTGCCAGCCCGACTAGCGGGAGAAGCTCCTACAATGAGCAGTTCTTC.

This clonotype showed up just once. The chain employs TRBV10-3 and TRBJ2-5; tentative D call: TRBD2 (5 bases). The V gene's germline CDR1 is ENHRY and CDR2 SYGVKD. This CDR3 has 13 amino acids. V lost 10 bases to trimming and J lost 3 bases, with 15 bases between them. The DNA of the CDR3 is TGTGCCACGAGGGCCGGGGAAGAAGAGACCCAGTACTTC. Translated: CATRAGEEETQYF.

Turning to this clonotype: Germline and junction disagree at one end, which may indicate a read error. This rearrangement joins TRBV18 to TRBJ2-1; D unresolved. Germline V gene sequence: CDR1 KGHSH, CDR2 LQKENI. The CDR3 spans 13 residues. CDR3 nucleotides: TGTGCCGGCTCACCTTCACCGACCCGAGAGCAGTTCTTC. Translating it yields CAGSPSPTREQFF.

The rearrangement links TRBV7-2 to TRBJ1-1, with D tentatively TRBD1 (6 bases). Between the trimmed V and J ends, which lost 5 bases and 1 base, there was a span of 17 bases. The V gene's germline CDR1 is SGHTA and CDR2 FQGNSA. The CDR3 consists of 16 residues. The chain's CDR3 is CASSTKGGRANTEAFF. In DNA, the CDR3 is TGTGCCAGCAGCACTAAGGGGGGGCGGGCGAACACTGAAGCTTTCTTT.

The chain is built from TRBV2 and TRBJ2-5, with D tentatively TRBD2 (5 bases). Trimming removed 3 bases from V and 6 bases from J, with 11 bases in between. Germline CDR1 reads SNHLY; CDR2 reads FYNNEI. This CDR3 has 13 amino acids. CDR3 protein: CASSEVEGQTQYF. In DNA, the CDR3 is TGTGCCAGCAGTGAGGTAGAGGGTCAGACCCAGTACTTC. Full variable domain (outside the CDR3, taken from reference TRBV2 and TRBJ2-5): EPEVTQTPSHQVTQMGQEVILRCVPISNHLYFYWYRQILGQKVEFLVSFYNNEISEKSEIFDDQFSVERPDGSNFTLKIRSTKLEDSAMYFCASSEVEGQTQYFGPGTRLLVL.

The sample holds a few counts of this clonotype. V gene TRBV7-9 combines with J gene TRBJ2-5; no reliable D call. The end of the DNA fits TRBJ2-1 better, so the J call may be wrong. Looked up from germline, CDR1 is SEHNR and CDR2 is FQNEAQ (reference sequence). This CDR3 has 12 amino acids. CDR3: CASSLAAYEQFF. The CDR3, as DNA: TGTGCCAGCAGCTTAGCTGCCTATGAGCAGTTCTTC.

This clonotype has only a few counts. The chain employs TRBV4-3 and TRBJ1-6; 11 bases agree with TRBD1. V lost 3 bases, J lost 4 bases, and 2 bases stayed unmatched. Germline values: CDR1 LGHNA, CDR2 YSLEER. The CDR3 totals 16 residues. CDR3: CASSQGTGGYNSPLHF. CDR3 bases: TGCGCCAGCAGCCAGGGGACAGGGGGATATAATTCACCCCTCCACTTT.

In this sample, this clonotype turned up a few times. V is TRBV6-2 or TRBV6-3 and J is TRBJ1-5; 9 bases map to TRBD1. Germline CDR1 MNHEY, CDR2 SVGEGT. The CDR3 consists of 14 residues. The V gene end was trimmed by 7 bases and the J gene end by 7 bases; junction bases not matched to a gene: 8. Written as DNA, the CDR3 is TGTGCCAGCAAGGGGACAGGGATGGGACAGCCCCAGCATTTT. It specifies CASKGTGMGQPQHF.

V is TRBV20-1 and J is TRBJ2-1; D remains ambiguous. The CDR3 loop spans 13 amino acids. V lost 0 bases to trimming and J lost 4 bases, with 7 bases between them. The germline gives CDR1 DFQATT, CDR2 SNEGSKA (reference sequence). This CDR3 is CSARDPRYNEQFF. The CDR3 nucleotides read TGCAGTGCTAGAGATCCGAGGTACAATGAGCAGTTCTTC.

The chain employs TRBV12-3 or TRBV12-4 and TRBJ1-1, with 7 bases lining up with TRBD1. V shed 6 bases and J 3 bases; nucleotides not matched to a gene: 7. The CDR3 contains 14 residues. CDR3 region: CASRIQGKDTEAFF. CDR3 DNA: TGTGCCAGCAGGATACAGGGGAAGGACACTGAAGCTTTCTTT.

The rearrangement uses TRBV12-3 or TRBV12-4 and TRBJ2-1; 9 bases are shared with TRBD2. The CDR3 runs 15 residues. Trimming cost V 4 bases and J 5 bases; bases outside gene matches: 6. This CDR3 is CASSSKGLANNEQFF. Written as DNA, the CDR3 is TGTGCCAGCAGTTCAAAGGGACTAGCAAACAATGAGCAGTTCTTC.

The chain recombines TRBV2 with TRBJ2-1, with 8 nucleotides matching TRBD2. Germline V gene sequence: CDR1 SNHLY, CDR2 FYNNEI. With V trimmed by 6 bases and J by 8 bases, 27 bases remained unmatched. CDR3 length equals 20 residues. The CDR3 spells CASSRGQLLKFSGMVDEQFF. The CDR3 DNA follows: TGTGCCAGCAGCCGGGGACAACTCCTGAAATTTAGCGGGATGGTCGATGAGCAGTTCTTC.

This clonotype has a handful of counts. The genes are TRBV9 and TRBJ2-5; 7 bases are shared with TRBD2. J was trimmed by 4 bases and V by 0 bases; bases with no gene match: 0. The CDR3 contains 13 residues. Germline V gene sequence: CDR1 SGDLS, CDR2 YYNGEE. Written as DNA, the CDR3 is TGTGCCAGCAGCGTAGGGGAGGGAGAGACCCAGTACTTC. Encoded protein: CASSVGEGETQYF.

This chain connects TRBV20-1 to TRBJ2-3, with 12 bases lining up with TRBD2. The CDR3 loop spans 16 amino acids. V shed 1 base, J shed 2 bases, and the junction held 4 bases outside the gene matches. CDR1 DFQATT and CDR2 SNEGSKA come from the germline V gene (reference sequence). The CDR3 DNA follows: TGCAGTGCTAGAGTACTAGCGGGGGGCATCACAGATACGCAGTATTTT. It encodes CSARVLAGGITDTQYF.

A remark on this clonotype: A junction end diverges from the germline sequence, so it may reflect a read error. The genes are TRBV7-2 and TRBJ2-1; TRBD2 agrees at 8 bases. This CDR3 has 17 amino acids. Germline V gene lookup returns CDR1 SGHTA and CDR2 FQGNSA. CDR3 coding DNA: TGTGCCAGCAGCCGCAAGCGGGGGCCTAGCTCCTACAGTGAGCAGTTCTTC. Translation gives CASSRKRGPSSYSEQFF.

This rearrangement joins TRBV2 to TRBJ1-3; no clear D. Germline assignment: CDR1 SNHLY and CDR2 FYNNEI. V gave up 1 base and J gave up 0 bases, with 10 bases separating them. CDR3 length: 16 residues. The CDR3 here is CASSEESRFSGNTIYF. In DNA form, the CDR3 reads TGTGCCAGCAGTGAAGAAAGCAGATTCTCTGGAAACACCATATATTTT.

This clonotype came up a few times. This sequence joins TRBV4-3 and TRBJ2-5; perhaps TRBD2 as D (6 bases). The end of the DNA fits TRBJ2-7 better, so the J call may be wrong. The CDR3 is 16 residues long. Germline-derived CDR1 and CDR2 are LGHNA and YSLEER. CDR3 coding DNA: TGCGCCAGCAGCCAAGGGAGGGCCAGCCCTCCTGACGAGCAGTACTTC. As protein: CASSQGRASPPDEQYF.